This entry lists 21 T cell receptor beta chains sequenced from one sample in a study of blood T cell repertoires in COVID-19. Method: immunoSEQ multiplex PCR; TCRdb's copy keeps in-frame clones and lacks some. The sample lists 150,000 to 180,000 clones, about 89% occurring once. The material sequenced was peripheral blood. Receptors were obtained from a man between 50 and 59 years old with acute or convalescent COVID-19.

The V and J genes are TRBV7-6 and TRBJ1-1; weak D call: TRBD1 (6 bases). Germline loops: CDR1 SGHVS, CDR2 FNYEAQ. The CDR3 has 13 amino acids. Trimming removed 5 bases from V and 6 bases from J, with 13 bases in between. In DNA, the CDR3 is TGTGCCAGCAGCACAAACAGGGTTTCTGAAGCTTTCTTT. Translation gives CASSTNRVSEAFF. The whole variable domain, remainder taken from reference TRBV7-6 and TRBJ1-1, is GAGVSQSPRYKVTKRGQDVALRCDPISGHVSLYWYRQALGQGPEFLTYFNYEAQQDKSGLPNDRFSAERPEGSISTLTIQRTEQRDSAMYRCASSTNRVSEAFFGQGTRLTVV.

The J gene is TRBJ2-5, the V gene TRBV28, with D possibly matching TRBD1 (6 bases). Trimming stripped 5 bases from V and 4 bases from J, with 14 bases between. There are 14 residues in the CDR3. Per the germline V gene, CDR1 is MDHEN and CDR2 is SYDVKM. This CDR3 reads CASSPQGVRETQYF. DNA for the CDR3: TGTGCCAGCAGTCCACAGGGAGTTCGAGAGACCCAGTACTTC.

This clone appeared a single time. The chain recombines TRBV28 with TRBJ1-5; D remains unclear. Trimming left V 7 bases short and J 2 bases short, with 6 bases between. This CDR3 has 12 amino acids. Germline loops: CDR1 MDHEN, CDR2 SYDVKM. The CDR3 here is CASTRGNQPQHF. In nucleotides, the CDR3 is TGTGCCAGCACCCGGGGCAATCAGCCCCAGCATTTT.

The chain links TRBV3-1 (or the pseudogene TRBV3-2) to TRBJ1-3; 10 bases are shared with TRBD1. The CDR3 sequence is 15 residues long. Germline V lookup: CDR1 LGHDT, CDR2 YNNKEL (reference sequence). The trim removed 4 bases at V and 4 bases at J, leaving 4 bases unmatched. DNA for the CDR3: TGTGCCAGCAGCCTGACAGGGGGCGGCGGAAACACCATATATTTT. Translating it yields CASSLTGGGGNTIYF.

The chain employs TRBV19 and TRBJ2-7; D is possibly TRBD2 (6 bases). CDR3 length: 13 residues. Germline CDR1 reads LNHDA; CDR2 reads SQIVND (reference sequence). Trimming stripped 3 bases from V and 3 bases from J, with 9 bases between. The CDR3 DNA reads as TGTGCCAGTAGTATGGGGAGGAACTACGAGCAGTACTTC. Protein sequence: CASSMGRNYEQYF.

The V call is TRBV28, the J call TRBJ1-1, with D hard to call. This CDR3 is 12 amino acids long. V lost 9 bases and J 4 bases, leaving 12 bases between the germline ends. From germline, CDR1 is MDHEN and CDR2 SYDVKM. The chain's CDR3 is CASLTRGTEAFF. The CDR3 DNA follows: TGTGCCAGTCTGACACGGGGCACTGAAGCTTTCTTT.

This rearrangement joins TRBV18 to TRBJ2-5; 8 bases map to TRBD2. J was trimmed by 1 base and V by 4 bases; bases with no gene match: 8. The germline gives CDR1 KGHSH, CDR2 LQKENI. The CDR3 is made up of 16 amino acids. The DNA for the CDR3 is TGTGCCAGCTCACAGTTAACTAGCGGAGGCCAAGAGACCCAGTACTTC. This gives the protein CASSQLTSGGQETQYF.

This clone appeared a single time. V is TRBV11-1 and J is TRBJ2-7; TRBD2 might be the D (5 bases). Germline lookup yields CDR1 SGHAT and CDR2 FQDESV (reference sequence). The length of the CDR3 is 14 residues. V was shortened by 0 bases and J by 2 bases, with 8 bases between the two germline ends. CDR3 sequence (DNA): TGTGCCAGCAGCTTAGCGAGCGGTGCCTACGAGCAGTACTTC. Amino acid sequence: CASSLASGAYEQYF.

This clone was found once. The CDR3, as DNA: TGTGCCACCAGCAGAGAGGGACAGGGGTTTGGCATTCAGTACTTC. Protein product: CATSREGQGFGIQYF. The chain uses TRBV15 and TRBJ2-4; 10 positions match TRBD1. Per germline, CDR1 LNHNV and CDR2 YYDKDF (reference sequence). The CDR3 has 15 amino acids. V lost 0 bases and J lost 9; bases outside the gene matches: 5. Complete variable domain (other parts from reference TRBV15 and TRBJ2-4): DAMVIQNPRYQVTQFGKPVTLSCSQTLNHNVMYWYQQKSSQAPKLLFHYYDKDFNNEADTPDNFQSRRPNTSFCFLDIRSPGLGDTAMYLCATSREGQGFGIQYFGAGTRLSVL.

This sequence joins TRBV6-6 and TRBJ1-4, with 7 nucleotides matching TRBD1. The CDR3 has 15 amino acids. Unmatched junction bases numbered 4, after V lost 4 bases and J lost 2 bases. Per germline, CDR1 MNHNY and CDR2 SVGAGI (reference sequence). The CDR3 DNA sequence: TGTGCCAGCAGTTTGAGGGGGCTTACTAATGAAAAACTGTTTTTT. Translated, it gives CASSLRGLTNEKLFF.

Comment on this clone: This sample also contains other DNA sequences that code for the same CDR3. V gene TRBV10-1 combines with J gene TRBJ1-1; 7 bases fit TRBD1. Germline trimming cut 7 bases from V and 0 bases from J; bases unmatched to any gene: 2. The CDR3 has 13 amino acids. Germline V gene sequence: CDR1 WNHNN, CDR2 SYGVQD (reference sequence). The CDR3 reads CASKGGLNTEAFF. Here the CDR3 DNA reads TGCGCCAGCAAAGGGGGCCTGAACACTGAAGCTTTCTTT.

The V call is TRBV27, the J call TRBJ2-1, with D tentatively TRBD1 (5 bases). V was shortened by 2 bases and J by 7 bases, with 6 bases between the two germline ends. The CDR3 extends over 12 amino acids. Germline V CDR1 and CDR2: MNHEY, SMNVEV (reference sequence). CDR3 residues: CASSLAGNEQFF. CDR3 in DNA: TGTGCCAGCAGTTTAGCAGGGAATGAGCAGTTCTTC.

The chain carries TRBV6-6 and TRBJ1-5; TRBD1 might be the D (5 bases). CDR1 and CDR2 (germline): MNHNY, SVGAGI (reference sequence). This CDR3 has 14 amino acids. Trimming removed 0 bases from V and 6 bases from J, with 9 bases in between. The CDR3 loop reads CASSYSQGGQPQHF. The CDR3 DNA follows: TGTGCCAGCAGTTACTCGCAGGGTGGTCAGCCCCAGCATTTT.

The count of this clone is one. The CDR3 sequence is CASSPRGQSRETQYF. The CDR3 DNA follows: TGTGCCAGCAGCCCGCGGGGGCAGTCTAGGGAGACCCAGTACTTC. V is TRBV7-9 and J is TRBJ2-5; D might be TRBD2 (7 bases). Germline CDR1 SEHNR, CDR2 FQNEAQ (reference sequence). The CDR3 is 15 amino acids. Trimming stripped 5 bases from V and 5 bases from J, with 18 bases between. Supplemented by reference TRBV7-9 and TRBJ2-5, the full variable domain reads DTGVSQNPRHKITKRGQNVTFRCDPISEHNRLYWYRQTLGQGPEFLTYFQNEAQLEKSRLLSDRFSAERPKGSFSTLEIQRTEQGDSAMYLCASSPRGQSRETQYFGPGTRLLVL.

This clone was seen just once. The chain is built from TRBV6-5 and TRBJ2-7; 11 nucleotides align to TRBD2. The CDR3 is made up of 15 amino acids. Germline V gene sequence: CDR1 MNHEY, CDR2 SVGAGI. Unmatched junction bases numbered 5, after V lost 7 bases and J lost 0 bases. The DNA for the CDR3 is TGTGCCAGCAAGAAAGGGACTAGCGGCTCCTACGAGCAGTACTTC. It translates to CASKKGTSGSYEQYF.

The V call is TRBV2, the J call TRBJ2-1; TRBD2 might be the D (5 bases). Germline-derived CDR1 and CDR2 are SNHLY and FYNNEI. V gave up 3 bases and J gave up 0 bases, with 15 bases separating them. The CDR3 consists of 17 residues. CDR3 DNA sequence: TGTGCCAGCAGTGAGGAGCGCGGGTACAGCTCCTACAATGAGCAGTTCTTC. Translated, it gives CASSEERGYSSYNEQFF.

This chain uses TRBV25-1 with TRBJ1-2; D remains unclear. The germline gives CDR1 MGHDK, CDR2 SYGVNS. Trimming left V 2 bases short and J 5 bases short, with 9 bases between. The CDR3 has 13 amino acids. CDR3 sequence reads: CASSEPLSYGYTF. CDR3 in DNA: TGTGCCAGCAGTGAACCCCTCAGTTATGGCTACACCTTC.

This chain connects TRBV7-8 to TRBJ2-1, with 14 bases fitting TRBD2. The CDR3 spans 16 residues. Germline V gene sequence: CDR1 SGHVS, CDR2 FQNEAQ. With V trimmed by 5 bases and J by 6 bases, 6 bases remained unmatched. CDR3 amino acids: CASSPGTSGSFNEQFF. Here the CDR3 DNA reads TGTGCCAGCAGCCCGGGGACTAGCGGGAGCTTCAATGAGCAGTTCTTC.

In its sample, this clone was seen a few times. J is TRBJ2-5 and V is TRBV5-8; no definite D call. Germline V gene data show CDR1 as SGHTS and CDR2 as YDEGEE. The CDR3 length is 14 residues. V was pared by 2 bases and J by 0 bases, with 8 bases between. The CDR3 DNA reads TGTGCCAGCAGCTTTGACACCAACCAAGAGACCCAGTACTTC. This sequence encodes CASSFDTNQETQYF.

The V and J genes are TRBV7-9 and TRBJ1-6; 7 positions agree with TRBD1. The length of the CDR3 is 14 residues. With V trimmed by 0 bases and J by 8 bases, 1 base remained unmatched. The germline V gene encodes CDR1 SEHNR and CDR2 FQNEAQ (reference sequence). CDR3 loop: CASSLAGGHSPLHF. CDR3 sequence (DNA): TGTGCCAGCAGCTTAGCAGGGGGCCATTCACCCCTCCACTTT.

This sequence joins TRBV3-1 (or the pseudogene TRBV3-2) and TRBJ1-3; D is unresolved. V was shortened by 4 bases and J by 7 bases, with 14 bases between the two germline ends. This CDR3 has 14 residues. Germline V lookup: CDR1 LGHDT, CDR2 YNNKEL (reference sequence). The CDR3 spells CASSPRGSRNTIYF. CDR3 DNA: TGTGCCAGCAGCCCCCGAGGGTCCCGGAACACCATATATTTT.